Included here is one T cell receptor beta chain sequence, with context. This specimen belongs to a study of monozygotic twins with inflammatory bowel disease. Investigators pulled total RNA out of whole blood and did not sort T cells. Every TCR library consumed around 4,000 ng of total RNA. TCRdb reanalyzed the 5' RACE reads, giving one entry per CDR3 protein sequence and no DNA. The sample table includes around 370,000 distinct CDR3 sequences. This CDR3 has 18 amino acids. Germline lookup yields CDR1 DFQATT and CDR2 SNEGSKA (reference sequence). This TCR came from a human donor with ulcerative colitis or Crohn's disease, or a healthy co-twin of an affected twin (not recorded which). The chain uses TRBV20-1 and TRBJ2-1; TCRdb selects TRBD2, and the lack of DNA leaves this call unchecked. Sequencing was carried out using blood. The CDR3 reads CSARVGTSGGSAYNEQFF.